This TCR beta chain derives from a study of blood T cell repertoires in COVID-19. The wider study: Sources were T cells, B-cell-depleted T cells, or PBMCs; the material itself was cDNA or gDNA.

The repertoire was sequenced with immunoSEQ multiplex PCR; TCRdb's copy has only in-frame clones and lacks some. The sample includes about 16,000 clones, approximately 88% of them seen just once. The origin of this receptor is a man aged 55 to 70 with acute or convalescent COVID-19. Sequenced: peripheral blood.

CDR3 in DNA: TGTGCCAGCTCACCGAGACAGGGACGGGAGACCCAGTACTTC. It specifies CASSPRQGRETQYF. The chain employs TRBV18 and TRBJ2-5; TRBD1 aligns across 7 bases. There are 14 residues in the CDR3. The V and J ends lost 3 bases and 5 bases, in that order; junction bases with no gene match: 6. CDR1 is KGHSH, CDR2 LQKENI, per germline.